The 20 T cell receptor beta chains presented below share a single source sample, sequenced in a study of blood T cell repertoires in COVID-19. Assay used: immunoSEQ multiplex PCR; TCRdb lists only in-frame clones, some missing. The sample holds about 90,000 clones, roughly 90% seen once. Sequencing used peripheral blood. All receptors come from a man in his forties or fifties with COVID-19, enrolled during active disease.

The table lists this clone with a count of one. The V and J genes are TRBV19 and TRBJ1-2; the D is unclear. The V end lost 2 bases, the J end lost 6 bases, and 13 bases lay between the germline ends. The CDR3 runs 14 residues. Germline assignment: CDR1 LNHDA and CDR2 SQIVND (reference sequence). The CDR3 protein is CASSISRGMDGYTF. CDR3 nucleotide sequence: TGTGCCAGTAGTATATCCCGGGGTATGGATGGCTACACCTTC.

The DNA of the CDR3 is TGTGCCAGCAGCCAAGGGGACAGGAACTATGGCTACACCTTC. This translates into CASSQGDRNYGYTF. The genes are TRBV4-2 and TRBJ1-2; 8 bases are shared with TRBD1. The CDR3 contains 14 residues. CDR1 and CDR2 (germline): LGHNA, YNFKEQ. V trimming: 1 base; J trimming: 2 bases; junction bases outside the gene matches: 0.

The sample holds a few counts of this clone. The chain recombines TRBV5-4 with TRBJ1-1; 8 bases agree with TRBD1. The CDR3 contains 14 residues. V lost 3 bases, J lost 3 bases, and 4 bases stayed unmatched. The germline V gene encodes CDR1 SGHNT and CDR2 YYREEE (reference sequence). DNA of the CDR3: TGTGCCAGCAGCTCAGCGGACAGGGACACTGAAGCTTTCTTT. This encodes CASSSADRDTEAFF.

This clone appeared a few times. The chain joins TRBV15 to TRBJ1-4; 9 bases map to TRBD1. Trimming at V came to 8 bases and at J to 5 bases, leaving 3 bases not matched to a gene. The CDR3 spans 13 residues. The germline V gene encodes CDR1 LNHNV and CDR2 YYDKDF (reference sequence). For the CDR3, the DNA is TGTGCCACCCTGGACAGGGGCAATGAAAAACTGTTTTTT. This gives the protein CATLDRGNEKLFF.

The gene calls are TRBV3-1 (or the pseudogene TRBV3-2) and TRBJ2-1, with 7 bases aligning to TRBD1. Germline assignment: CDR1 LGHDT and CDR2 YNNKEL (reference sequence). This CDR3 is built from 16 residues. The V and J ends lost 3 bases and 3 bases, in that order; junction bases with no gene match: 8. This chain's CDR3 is CASSQTPDRFYNEQFF. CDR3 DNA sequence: TGTGCCAGCAGCCAGACCCCGGACAGGTTCTACAATGAGCAGTTCTTC.

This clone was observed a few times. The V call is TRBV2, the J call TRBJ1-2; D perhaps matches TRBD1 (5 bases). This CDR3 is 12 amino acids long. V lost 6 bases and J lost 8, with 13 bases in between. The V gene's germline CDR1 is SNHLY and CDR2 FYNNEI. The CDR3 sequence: CASRRKGHGYTF. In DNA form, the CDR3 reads TGTGCCAGCAGGAGAAAGGGGCACGGCTACACCTTC.

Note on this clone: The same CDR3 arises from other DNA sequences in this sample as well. In DNA form, the CDR3 reads TGTGCCAGCAGTTACTTGCAGGGGAACACTGAAGCTTTCTTT. It yields the protein CASSYLQGNTEAFF. V and J are TRBV6-5 and TRBJ1-1; D possibly corresponds to TRBD1 (5 bases). The CDR3 spans 14 residues. CDR1 MNHEY and CDR2 SVGAGI come from the germline V gene. V was clipped by 1 base and J by 1 base, with 7 bases between them.

The CDR3 is CASSTSQGAVTDTQYF. DNA for the CDR3: TGTGCCAGCAGCACCTCCCAGGGGGCAGTCACAGATACGCAGTATTTT. The rearrangement links TRBV14 to TRBJ2-3; 8 positions agree with TRBD1. Germline lookup yields CDR1 SGHDN and CDR2 FVKESK. Trimming cost V 5 bases and J 2 bases; bases outside gene matches: 9. This CDR3 comprises 16 residues.

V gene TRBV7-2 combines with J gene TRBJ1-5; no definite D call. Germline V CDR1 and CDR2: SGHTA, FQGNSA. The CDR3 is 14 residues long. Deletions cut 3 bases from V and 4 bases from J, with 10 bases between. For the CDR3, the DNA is TGTGCCAGCAGCTTCGGGAGCCCTAATCAGCCCCAGCATTTT. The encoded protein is CASSFGSPNQPQHF. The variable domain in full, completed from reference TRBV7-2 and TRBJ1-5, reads GAGVSQSPSNKVTEKGKDVELRCDPISGHTALYWYRQSLGQGLEFLIYFQGNSAPDKSGLPSDRFSAERTGGSVSTLTIQRTQQEDSAVYLCASSFGSPNQPQHFGDGTRLSIL.

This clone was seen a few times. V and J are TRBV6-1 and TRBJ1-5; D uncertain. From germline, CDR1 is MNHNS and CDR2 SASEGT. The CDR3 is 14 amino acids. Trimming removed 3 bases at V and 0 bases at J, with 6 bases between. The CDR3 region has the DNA TGTGCCAGCAGTGACAGGTCTAGCAATCAGCCCCAGCATTTT. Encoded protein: CASSDRSSNQPQHF.

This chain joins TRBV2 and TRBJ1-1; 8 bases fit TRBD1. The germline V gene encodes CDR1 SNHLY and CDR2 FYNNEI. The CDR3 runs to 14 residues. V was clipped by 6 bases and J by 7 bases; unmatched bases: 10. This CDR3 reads CASSPRPGGGEAFF. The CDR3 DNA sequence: TGTGCCAGCAGCCCAAGGCCAGGGGGCGGTGAAGCTTTCTTT. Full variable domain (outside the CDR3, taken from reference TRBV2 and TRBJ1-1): EPEVTQTPSHQVTQMGQEVILRCVPISNHLYFYWYRQILGQKVEFLVSFYNNEISEKSEIFDDQFSVERPDGSNFTLKIRSTKLEDSAMYFCASSPRPGGGEAFFGQGTRLTVV.

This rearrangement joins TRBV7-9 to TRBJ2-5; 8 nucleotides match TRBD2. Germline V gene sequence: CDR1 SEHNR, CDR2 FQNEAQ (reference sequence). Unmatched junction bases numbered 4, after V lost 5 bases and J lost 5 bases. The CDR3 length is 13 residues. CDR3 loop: CASSPGGAETQYF. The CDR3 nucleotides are TGTGCCAGCAGCCCGGGAGGGGCGGAGACCCAGTACTTC.

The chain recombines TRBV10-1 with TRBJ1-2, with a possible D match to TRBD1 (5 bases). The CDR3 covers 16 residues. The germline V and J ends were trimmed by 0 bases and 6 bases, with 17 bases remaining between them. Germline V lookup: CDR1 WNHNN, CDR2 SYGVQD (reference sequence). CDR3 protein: CASSESFDRNPDGYTF. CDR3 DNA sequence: TGCGCCAGCAGTGAGTCGTTTGACAGAAACCCAGATGGCTACACCTTC.

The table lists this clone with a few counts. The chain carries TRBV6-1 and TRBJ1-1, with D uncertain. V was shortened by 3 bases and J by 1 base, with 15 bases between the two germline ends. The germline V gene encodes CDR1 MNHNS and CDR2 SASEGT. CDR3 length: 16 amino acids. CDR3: CASSEFTAPANTEAFF. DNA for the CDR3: TGTGCCAGCAGTGAGTTTACAGCCCCCGCGAACACTGAAGCTTTCTTT.

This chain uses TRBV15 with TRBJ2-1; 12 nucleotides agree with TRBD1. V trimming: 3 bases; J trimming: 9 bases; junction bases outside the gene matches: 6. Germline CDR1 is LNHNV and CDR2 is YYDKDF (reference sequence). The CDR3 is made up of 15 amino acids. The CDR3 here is CATSRGTGGEGEQFF. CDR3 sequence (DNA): TGTGCCACCAGCAGGGGGACAGGGGGCGAGGGTGAGCAGTTCTTC.

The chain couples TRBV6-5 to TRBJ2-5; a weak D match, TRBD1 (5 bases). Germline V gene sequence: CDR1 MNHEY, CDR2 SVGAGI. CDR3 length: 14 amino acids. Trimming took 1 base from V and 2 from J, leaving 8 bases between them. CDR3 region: CASSYWGLQETQYF. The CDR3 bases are TGTGCCAGCAGTTACTGGGGCCTACAAGAGACCCAGTACTTC.

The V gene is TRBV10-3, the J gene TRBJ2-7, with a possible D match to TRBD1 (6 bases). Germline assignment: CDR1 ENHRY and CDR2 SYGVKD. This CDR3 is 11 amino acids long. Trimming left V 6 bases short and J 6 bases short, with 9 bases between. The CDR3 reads CAIRKDSEQYF. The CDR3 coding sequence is TGTGCCATCAGAAAGGACAGCGAGCAGTACTTC.

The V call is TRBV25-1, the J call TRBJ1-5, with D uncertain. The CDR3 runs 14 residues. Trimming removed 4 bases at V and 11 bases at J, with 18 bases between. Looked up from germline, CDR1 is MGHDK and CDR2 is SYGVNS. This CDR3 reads CASSGPSPLGAQHF. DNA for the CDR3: TGTGCCAGCAGTGGGCCGTCCCCCTTGGGCGCCCAGCATTTT.

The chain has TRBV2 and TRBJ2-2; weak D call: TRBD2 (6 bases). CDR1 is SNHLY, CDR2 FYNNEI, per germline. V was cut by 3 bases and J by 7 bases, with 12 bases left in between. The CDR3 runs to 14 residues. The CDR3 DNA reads TGTGCCAGCAGTGAGGAGGGGCGTCACGGGGAGCTGTTTTTT. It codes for CASSEEGRHGELFF.

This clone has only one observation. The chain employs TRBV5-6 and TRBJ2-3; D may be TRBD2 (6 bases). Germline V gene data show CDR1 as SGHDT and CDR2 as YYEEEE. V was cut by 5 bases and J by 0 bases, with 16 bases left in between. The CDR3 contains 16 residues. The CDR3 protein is CASSHTGRKSTDTQYF. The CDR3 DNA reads TGTGCCAGCAGTCACACCGGGAGAAAAAGCACAGATACGCAGTATTTT.